What follows describes a single T cell receptor (beta chain). Its target is unknown. This record belongs to a study of early T cells in non-severe SARS-CoV-2 infection. Study observations and caveats: VDJdb matches were skewed toward anti-spike CD8 T cell responses.

Germline V gene sequence: CDR1 LGHNA, CDR2 YSLEER. V shed 4 bases and J 3 bases; nucleotides not matched to a gene: 6. This CDR3 is built from 15 residues. TCRdb processed the 5' RACE reads anew with MiXCR; each CDR3 protein has one entry. The sample yields 55,000 to 85,000 distinct CDR3 sequences, about a tenth seen once. This specimen was whole blood, taken at baseline. The source of this sequence is an adult who was a healthcare worker with PCR-confirmed SARS-CoV-2 infection or an uninfected control (not recorded which). The V call is TRBV4-3, the J call TRBJ2-3, with 8 bases lining up with TRBD2. CDR3 sequence reads: CASSLLAGKTDTQYF. The CDR3 nucleotides are TGCGCCAGCAGCCTTCTAGCGGGCAAAACAGATACGCAGTATTTT.